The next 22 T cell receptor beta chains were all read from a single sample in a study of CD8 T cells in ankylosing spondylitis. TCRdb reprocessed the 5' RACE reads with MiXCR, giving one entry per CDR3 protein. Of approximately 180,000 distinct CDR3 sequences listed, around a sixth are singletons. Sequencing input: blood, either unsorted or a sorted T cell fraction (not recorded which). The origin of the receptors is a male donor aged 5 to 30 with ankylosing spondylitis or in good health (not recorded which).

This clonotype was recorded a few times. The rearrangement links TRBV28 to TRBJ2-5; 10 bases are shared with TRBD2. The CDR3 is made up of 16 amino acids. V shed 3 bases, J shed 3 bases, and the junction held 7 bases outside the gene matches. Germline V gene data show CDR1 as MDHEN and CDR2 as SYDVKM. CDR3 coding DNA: TGTGCCAGCAGTTTGGATTCGCTAGCGGGAGAAGAGACCCAGTACTTC. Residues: CASSLDSLAGEETQYF.

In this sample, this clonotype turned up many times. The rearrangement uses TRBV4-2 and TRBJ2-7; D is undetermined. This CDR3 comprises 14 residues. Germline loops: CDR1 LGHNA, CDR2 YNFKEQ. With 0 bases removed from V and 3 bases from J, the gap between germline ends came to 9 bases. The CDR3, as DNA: TGTGCCAGCAGCCAAGATAGGGTTAGCTACGAGCAGTACTTC. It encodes CASSQDRVSYEQYF.

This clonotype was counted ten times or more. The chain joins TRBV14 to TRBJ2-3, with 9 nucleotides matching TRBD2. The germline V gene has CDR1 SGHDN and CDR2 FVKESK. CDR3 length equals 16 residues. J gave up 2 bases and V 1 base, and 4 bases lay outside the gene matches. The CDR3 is CASSQGTSDLTDTQYF. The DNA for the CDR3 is TGTGCCAGCAGCCAAGGGACTAGCGATCTCACAGATACGCAGTATTTT.

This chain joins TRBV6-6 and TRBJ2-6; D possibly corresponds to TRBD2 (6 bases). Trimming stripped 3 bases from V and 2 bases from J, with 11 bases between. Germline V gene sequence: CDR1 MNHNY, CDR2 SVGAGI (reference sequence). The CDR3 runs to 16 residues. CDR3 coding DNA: TGTGCCAGCAGTTATAGTAGGACTACTGGGGCCAACGTCCTGACTTTC. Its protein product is CASSYSRTTGANVLTF.

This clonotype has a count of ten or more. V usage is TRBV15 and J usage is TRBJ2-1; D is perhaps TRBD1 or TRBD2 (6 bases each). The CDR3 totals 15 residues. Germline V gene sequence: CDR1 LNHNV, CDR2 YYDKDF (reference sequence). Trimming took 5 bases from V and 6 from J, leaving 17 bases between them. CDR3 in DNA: TGTGCCACCAGCTCCGGGGGCGCGAATATCAATGAGCAGTTCTTC. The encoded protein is CATSSGGANINEQFF.

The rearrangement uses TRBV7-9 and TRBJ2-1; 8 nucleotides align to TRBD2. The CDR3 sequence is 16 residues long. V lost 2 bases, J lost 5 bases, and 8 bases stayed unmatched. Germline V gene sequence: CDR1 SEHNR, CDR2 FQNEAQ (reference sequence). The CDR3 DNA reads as TGTGCCAGCAGCTTATTTGGAGCGGGAGCAAACAATGAGCAGTTCTTC. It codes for CASSLFGAGANNEQFF.

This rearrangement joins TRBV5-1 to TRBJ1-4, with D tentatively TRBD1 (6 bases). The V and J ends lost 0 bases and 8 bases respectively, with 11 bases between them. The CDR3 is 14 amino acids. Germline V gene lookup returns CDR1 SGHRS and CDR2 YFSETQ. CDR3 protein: CASSLAGAEEKLFF. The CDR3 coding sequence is TGCGCCAGCAGCTTGGCGGGGGCGGAGGAAAAACTGTTTTTT.

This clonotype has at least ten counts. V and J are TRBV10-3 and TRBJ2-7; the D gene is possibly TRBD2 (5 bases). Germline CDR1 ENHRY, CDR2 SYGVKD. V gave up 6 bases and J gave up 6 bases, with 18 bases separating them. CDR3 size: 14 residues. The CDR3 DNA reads TGTGCCATCAGCGTAGCCGGACTTTTGGGCGAGCAGTACGTC. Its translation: CAISVAGLLGEQYV.

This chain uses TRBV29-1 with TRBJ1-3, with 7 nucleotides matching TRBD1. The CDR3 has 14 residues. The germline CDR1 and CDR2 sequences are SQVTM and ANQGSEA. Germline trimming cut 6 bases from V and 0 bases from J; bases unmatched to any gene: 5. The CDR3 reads CSVRDSPSGNTIYF. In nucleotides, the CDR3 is TGCAGCGTGAGGGACAGTCCCTCTGGAAACACCATATATTTT.

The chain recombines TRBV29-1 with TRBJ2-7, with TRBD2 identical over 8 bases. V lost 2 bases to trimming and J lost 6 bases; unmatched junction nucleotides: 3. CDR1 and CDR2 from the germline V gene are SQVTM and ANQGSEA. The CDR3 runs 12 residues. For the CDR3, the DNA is TGCAGCGTTGAATCCCTAGCGGGCGAGCAGTACGTC. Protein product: CSVESLAGEQYV.

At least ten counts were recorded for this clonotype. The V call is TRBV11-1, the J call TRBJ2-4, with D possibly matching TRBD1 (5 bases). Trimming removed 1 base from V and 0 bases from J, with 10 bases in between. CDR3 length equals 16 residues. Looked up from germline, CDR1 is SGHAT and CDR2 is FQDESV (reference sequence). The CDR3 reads CASSLDLTVAKNIQYF. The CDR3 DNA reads TGTGCCAGCAGCTTAGACTTGACAGTAGCCAAAAACATTCAGTACTTC.

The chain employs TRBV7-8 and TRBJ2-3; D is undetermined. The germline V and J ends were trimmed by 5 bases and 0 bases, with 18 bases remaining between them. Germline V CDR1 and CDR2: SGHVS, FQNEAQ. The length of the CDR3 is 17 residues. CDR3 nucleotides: TGTGCCAGCAGCCCCGTAGGTAACTCACTGAGCACAGATACGCAGTATTTT. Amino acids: CASSPVGNSLSTDTQYF.

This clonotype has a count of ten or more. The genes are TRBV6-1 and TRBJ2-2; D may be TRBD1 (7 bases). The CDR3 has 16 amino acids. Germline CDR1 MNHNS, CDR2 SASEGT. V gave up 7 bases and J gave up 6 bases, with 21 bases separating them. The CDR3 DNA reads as TGTGCCAGCATCGGAGGGTCGACAGGGCACTCCGGGGAGCTGTTTTTT. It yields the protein CASIGGSTGHSGELFF.

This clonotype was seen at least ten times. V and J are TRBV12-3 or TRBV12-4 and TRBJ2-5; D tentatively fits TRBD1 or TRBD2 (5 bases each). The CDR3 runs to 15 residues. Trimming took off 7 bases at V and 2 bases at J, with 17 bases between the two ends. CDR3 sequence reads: CASISSGPPQETQYF. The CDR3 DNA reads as TGTGCCAGCATATCCTCGGGGCCACCTCAAGAGACCCAGTACTTC.

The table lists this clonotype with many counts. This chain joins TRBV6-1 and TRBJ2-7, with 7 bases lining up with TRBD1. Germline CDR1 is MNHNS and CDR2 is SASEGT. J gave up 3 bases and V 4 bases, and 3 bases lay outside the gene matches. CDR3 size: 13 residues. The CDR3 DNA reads TGTGCCAGCAGTGCGGGACAGATCTACGAGCAGTACGTC. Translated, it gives CASSAGQIYEQYV.

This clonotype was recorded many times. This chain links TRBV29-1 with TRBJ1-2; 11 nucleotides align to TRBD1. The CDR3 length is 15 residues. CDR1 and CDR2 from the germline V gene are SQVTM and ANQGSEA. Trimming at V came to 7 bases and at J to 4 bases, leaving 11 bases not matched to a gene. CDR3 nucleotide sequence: TGCAGCGCATCCCGCCCGGGACAGGGGGGCTATGGCTACACCTTC. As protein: CSASRPGQGGYGYTF.

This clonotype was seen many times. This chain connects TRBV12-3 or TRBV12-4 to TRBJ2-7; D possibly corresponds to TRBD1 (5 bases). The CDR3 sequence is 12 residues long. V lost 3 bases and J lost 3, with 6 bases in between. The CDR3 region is CASSFQGYEQYV. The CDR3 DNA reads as TGTGCCAGCAGTTTCCAGGGCTACGAGCAGTACGTC.

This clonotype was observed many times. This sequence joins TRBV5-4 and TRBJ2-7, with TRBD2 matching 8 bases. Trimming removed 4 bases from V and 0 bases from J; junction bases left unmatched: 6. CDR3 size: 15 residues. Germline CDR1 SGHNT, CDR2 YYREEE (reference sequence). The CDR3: CASSPGSGSSYEQYF. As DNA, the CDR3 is TGTGCCAGCAGCCCCGGGAGCGGGAGCTCCTACGAGCAGTACTTC. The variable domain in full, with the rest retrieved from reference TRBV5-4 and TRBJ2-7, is ETGVTQSPTHLIKTRGQQVTLRCSSQSGHNTVSWYQQALGQGPQFIFQYYREEENGRGNFPPRFSGLQFPNYSSELNVNALELDDSALYLCASSPGSGSSYEQYFGPGTRLTVT.

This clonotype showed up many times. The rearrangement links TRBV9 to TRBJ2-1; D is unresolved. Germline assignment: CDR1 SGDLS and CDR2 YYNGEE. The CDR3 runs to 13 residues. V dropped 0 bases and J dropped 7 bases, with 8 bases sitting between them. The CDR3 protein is CASSVGRGNEQFF. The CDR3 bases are TGTGCCAGCAGCGTAGGGAGAGGAAATGAGCAGTTCTTC.

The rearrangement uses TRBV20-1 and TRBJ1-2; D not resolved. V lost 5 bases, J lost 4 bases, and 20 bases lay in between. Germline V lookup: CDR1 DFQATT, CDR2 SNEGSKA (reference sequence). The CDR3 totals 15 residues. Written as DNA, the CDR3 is TGCAGTGCTTCCCCCCGTGGCCAGAGGCGCTATGGCTACACCTTC. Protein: CSASPRGQRRYGYTF.

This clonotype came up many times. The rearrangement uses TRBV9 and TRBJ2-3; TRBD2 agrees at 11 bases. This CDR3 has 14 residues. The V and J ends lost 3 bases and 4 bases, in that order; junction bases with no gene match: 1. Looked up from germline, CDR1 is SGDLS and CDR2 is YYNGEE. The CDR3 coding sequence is TGTGCCAGCAGCGGACTAGCGGGACCAGATACGCAGTATTTT. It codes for CASSGLAGPDTQYF.

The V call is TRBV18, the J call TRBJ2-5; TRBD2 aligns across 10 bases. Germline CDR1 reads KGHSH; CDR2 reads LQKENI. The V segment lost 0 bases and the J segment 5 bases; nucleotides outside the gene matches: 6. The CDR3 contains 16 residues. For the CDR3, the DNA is TGTGCCAGCTCACCACCGGCAACTAGCGGGAAGGAGACCCAGTACTTC. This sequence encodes CASSPPATSGKETQYF.